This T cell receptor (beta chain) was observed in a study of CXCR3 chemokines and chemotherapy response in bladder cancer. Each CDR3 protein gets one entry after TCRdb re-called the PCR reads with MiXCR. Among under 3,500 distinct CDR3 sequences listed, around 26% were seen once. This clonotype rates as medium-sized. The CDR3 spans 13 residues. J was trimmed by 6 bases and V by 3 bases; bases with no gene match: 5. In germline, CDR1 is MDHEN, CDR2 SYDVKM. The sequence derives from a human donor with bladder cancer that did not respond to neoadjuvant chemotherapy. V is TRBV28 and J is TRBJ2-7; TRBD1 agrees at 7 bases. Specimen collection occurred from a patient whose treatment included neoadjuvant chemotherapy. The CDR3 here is CASSFSTGFEQYF. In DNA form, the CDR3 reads TGTGCCAGCAGTTTCTCGACAGGGTTCGAGCAGTACTTC.